This entry describes one T cell receptor beta chain. The antigen remains undetermined. The entry originates in a study of shared clonotypes between healthy human individuals. Notes on the study in general: Generally, naive subsets came out with larger estimated richness than memory subsets. When naive CD4 clonotypes were compared across several donors, around 5% were shared.

Germline V gene data show CDR1 as MDHEN and CDR2 as SYDVKM. CDR3 size: 15 residues. V lost 6 bases, J lost 0 bases, and 7 bases stayed unmatched. TCRdb's copy holds only in-frame clones and misses some; the assay was immunoSEQ multiplex PCR. Among about 2.4 million clones listed, 93% were seen once. The chain is built from TRBV28 and TRBJ1-1; 7 bases map to TRBD1. The sample was naive CD4+ T cells from PBMCs. The sample's subset: CD45RA+ positively selected. This clonotype originated in a man aged 18 to 29 in good health. Some clones in this sample may be carry-over from other donors' samples. CDR3 loop: CASSLRQGMNTEAFF. The CDR3 DNA is TGTGCCAGCAGCCTCCGACAGGGTATGAACACTGAAGCTTTCTTT.